The 19 T cell receptor beta chains presented below share a single source sample, sequenced in a study of T cell changes during pregnancy in multiple sclerosis. Clones were read by immunoSEQ multiplex PCR, and TCRdb kept only the in-frame ones, dropping some. The table lists fewer than 50,000 clones, 94% of them singletons. Sequencing was performed on CD8+ T cells from peripheral blood mononuclear cells, taken before pregnancy. The receptors originated from a female donor with multiple sclerosis, enrolled in a pregnancy study.

This chain uses TRBV7-9 with TRBJ2-7; a possible D gene is TRBD2 (6 bases). Trimming stripped 7 bases from V and 5 bases from J, with 12 bases between. This CDR3 contains 12 residues. Germline V gene sequence: CDR1 SEHNR, CDR2 FQNEAQ (reference sequence). The CDR3 is CASTSGGDEQYF. The CDR3, as DNA: TGTGCCAGCACCTCGGGCGGGGACGAGCAGTACTTC.

The chain recombines TRBV6-1 with TRBJ2-1; 12 bases fit TRBD2. The CDR3 loop spans 18 amino acids. Trimming at V came to 3 bases and at J to 5 bases, leaving 11 bases not matched to a gene. Germline CDR1 is MNHNS and CDR2 is SASEGT. The CDR3: CASSDRTSGIPTDNEQFF. CDR3 DNA sequence: TGTGCCAGCAGTGACAGGACTAGCGGGATCCCGACTGACAATGAGCAGTTCTTC.

This clone was counted a single time. V and J are TRBV12-1 and TRBJ1-5; the DNA was not compared with TRBD1, the D call given in the table. TRBV12-1 is labeled a pseudogene. The CDR3 runs 14 residues. CDR3 in amino acids: CASSFGQYNQPQHF. CDR3 in DNA: TGTGCCAGCAGCTTTGGACAGTACAATCAGCCCCAGCATTTT.

The chain recombines TRBV12-5 with TRBJ1-2; maybe TRBD1 (6 bases). The CDR3 consists of 15 residues. The V and J ends lost 0 bases and 6 bases respectively, with 14 bases between them. Germline CDR1 LGHNT, CDR2 FRNRAP. CDR3 sequence: CASGLVSGGVHGYTF. Written as DNA, the CDR3 is TGTGCTAGTGGTTTGGTATCGGGGGGCGTTCATGGCTACACCTTC.

The V gene is TRBV27, the J gene TRBJ2-6; D gene uncertain. V dropped 6 bases and J dropped 1 base, with 10 bases sitting between them. CDR3 size: 15 residues. Per the germline V gene, CDR1 is MNHEY and CDR2 is SMNVEV (reference sequence). The CDR3 spells CASSPTSSGANVLTF. The CDR3 nucleotides are TGTGCCAGCAGCCCCACAAGTTCTGGGGCCAACGTCCTGACTTTC. Based on the CDR3 plus reference TRBV27 and TRBJ2-6, the full variable domain is EAQVTQNPRYLITVTGKKLTVTCSQNMNHEYMSWYRQDPGLGLRQIYYSMNVEVTDKGDVPEGYKVSRKEKRNFPLILESPSPNQTSLYFCASSPTSSGANVLTFGAGSRLTVL.

The V and J genes are TRBV29-1 and TRBJ1-1; 8 bases are shared with TRBD1. From germline, CDR1 is SQVTM and CDR2 ANQGSEA. Germline trimming cut 4 bases from V and 4 bases from J; bases unmatched to any gene: 8. This CDR3 has 14 amino acids. CDR3 residues: CSVAYRGSSTEAFF. In DNA, the CDR3 is TGCAGCGTTGCGTACAGGGGGAGCAGCACTGAAGCTTTCTTT.

The CDR3 is CASSPPGQVNYGYTF. The CDR3 region has the DNA TGTGCCAGCTCACCTCCGGGACAGGTTAACTATGGCTACACCTTC. V is TRBV18 and J is TRBJ1-2; 8 bases agree with TRBD1. The CDR3 loop spans 15 amino acids. V lost 3 bases to trimming and J lost 1 base; unmatched junction nucleotides: 4. Germline assignment: CDR1 KGHSH and CDR2 LQKENI.

The rearrangement links TRBV4-1 to TRBJ2-7; TRBD1 might be the D (5 bases). Germline CDR1 MGHRA, CDR2 YSYEKL. The CDR3 loop spans 15 amino acids. V shed 3 bases and J shed 6 bases, with 18 bases lying between them. The CDR3 region has the DNA TGCGCCAGCAGCCAGGATCAGGGTGCCCAGACCGAGCAGTACTTC. This codes for CASSQDQGAQTEQYF.

The chain links TRBV11-2 to TRBJ1-1; D might be TRBD1 (5 bases). V dropped 4 bases and J dropped 5 bases, with 26 bases sitting between them. Germline V CDR1 and CDR2: SGHAT, FQNNGV. This CDR3 contains 18 residues. The CDR3 spells CASSCCVTLGIGVTEAFF. DNA for the CDR3: TGTGCCAGCAGCTGTTGTGTGACCCTCGGCATAGGGGTAACTGAAGCTTTCTTT.

V and J are TRBV6-4 and TRBJ2-3, with TRBD2 identical over 7 bases. CDR1 MRHNA and CDR2 SNTAGT come from the germline V gene. Unmatched junction bases numbered 12, after V lost 7 bases and J lost 2 bases. The length of the CDR3 is 16 residues. CDR3 in DNA: TGTGCCAGCACCTCCTGGGGGGGAAGGAACACAGATACGCAGTATTTT. It codes for CASTSWGGRNTDTQYF.

The gene calls are TRBV28 and TRBJ2-2; maybe TRBD1 (6 bases). V lost 7 bases, J lost 6 bases, and 18 bases lay in between. The CDR3 is 15 residues long. Germline CDR1 MDHEN, CDR2 SYDVKM. The CDR3 region is CASTTGTFISGELFF. The CDR3 DNA follows: TGTGCCAGCACTACCGGGACATTCATTTCCGGGGAGCTGTTTTTT.

The chain couples TRBV13 to TRBJ1-1, with a weak D call TRBD1 (5 bases). The CDR3 runs 14 residues. V was trimmed by 5 bases and J by 5 bases, leaving 15 bases between them. Germline assignment: CDR1 PRHDT and CDR2 FYEKMQ (reference sequence). CDR3 in amino acids: CASSPSGGLTEAFF. The CDR3 nucleotides read TGTGCCAGCAGCCCGTCGGGGGGTTTGACTGAAGCTTTCTTT.

The gene calls are TRBV19 and TRBJ1-1; possibly TRBD1 for D (5 bases). This CDR3 comprises 12 residues. V lost 7 bases to trimming and J lost 4 bases, with 10 bases between them. Per germline, CDR1 LNHDA and CDR2 SQIVND (reference sequence). The CDR3 DNA follows: TGTGCCAGTATTCAGGGCCGCACTGAAGCTTTCTTT. This codes for CASIQGRTEAFF.

The V call is TRBV11-2, the J call TRBJ1-1; TRBD1 is a possible D gene (6 bases). V lost 4 bases, J lost 4 bases, and 16 bases lay in between. The germline CDR1 and CDR2 sequences are SGHAT and FQNNGV. CDR3 length equals 15 residues. The CDR3 region is CASSSTQGRGTEAFF. As DNA, the CDR3 is TGTGCCAGCAGCTCAACCCAGGGGAGGGGCACTGAAGCTTTCTTT.

The rearrangement uses TRBV11-2 and TRBJ2-1; 8 bases line up with TRBD2. V was clipped by 3 bases and J by 4 bases; unmatched bases: 11. The CDR3 loop spans 17 amino acids. Germline assignment: CDR1 SGHAT and CDR2 FQNNGV. CDR3 residues: CASSFQRRLAKYNEQFF. The CDR3 coding sequence is TGTGCCAGCAGCTTCCAACGCCGACTAGCGAAGTACAATGAGCAGTTCTTC.

The chain employs TRBV7-2 and TRBJ1-4; TRBD1 might be the D (5 bases). The CDR3 has 15 amino acids. V was trimmed by 5 bases and J by 7 bases, leaving 17 bases between them. Per germline, CDR1 SGHTA and CDR2 FQGNSA. The CDR3: CASSPGTVGGEKLFF. CDR3 nucleotides: TGTGCCAGCAGCCCCGGGACTGTGGGGGGTGAAAAACTGTTTTTT.

V gene TRBV27 combines with J gene TRBJ2-7; the D gene is possibly TRBD1 (5 bases). This CDR3 spans 13 amino acids. Per the germline V gene, CDR1 is MNHEY and CDR2 is SMNVEV (reference sequence). V was pared by 3 bases and J by 3 bases, with 9 bases between. CDR3 amino acids: CASSFGADYEQYF. DNA for the CDR3: TGTGCCAGCAGTTTTGGGGCGGACTACGAGCAGTACTTC.

J is TRBJ2-7 and V is TRBV29-1; D may be TRBD1 (6 bases). This CDR3 spans 12 amino acids. In germline, CDR1 is SQVTM, CDR2 ANQGSEA. Trimming shortened V by 0 bases and J by 9 bases, and 12 bases separated the two germline ends. CDR3 DNA sequence: TGCAGCGTTGAAGATCCCCAGGGGACGCAGTACTTC. Residues: CSVEDPQGTQYF.

The chain couples TRBV2 to TRBJ2-7; 7 positions agree with TRBD2. Germline V gene data show CDR1 as SNHLY and CDR2 as FYNNEI. CDR3 length equals 15 residues. Losses at the gene ends were 1 base for V and 2 bases for J; bases not matched to a gene: 5. The CDR3 DNA sequence: TGTGCCAGCAGTGAAGGGCTAGCGGCCGCCTACGAGCAGTACTTC. As protein: CASSEGLAAAYEQYF.